This TCR beta chain was captured by sequencing in a study of T cells in Graves' hyperthyroidism and ophthalmopathy. Study conclusions and caveats: Blood also held most thyroid clonotypes expanded beyond 0.001.

Concerning this clonotype: Its antigen is not identified.

Amplification yielded TCR beta CDR3 regions, with RNA transcripts as the source. The HTBI primer set drove a first-round RT-PCR of the TCR CDR3. Each CDR3 protein is one row after TCRdb ran MiXCR on the multiplex PCR reads. This sample has some 510,000 distinct CDR3 sequences, with 40% to 55% found just once. The CDR3 sequence is 18 residues long. Looked up from germline, CDR1 is DFQATT and CDR2 is SNEGSKA (reference sequence). Trimming took 3 bases from V and 0 from J; bases not matched to a gene: 5. The specimen sequenced was peripheral blood or thyroid tissue (not recorded which). This clonotype was sampled from a woman aged 18-29 years with Graves' hyperthyroidism. The rearrangement links TRBV20-1 to TRBJ2-2; 15 bases align to TRBD2. Here the CDR3 reads CSARGTSGRPANTGELFF. CDR3 bases: TGCAGTGCTAGGGGGACTAGCGGGAGGCCCGCGAACACCGGGGAGCTGTTTTTT.